Listed here are 2 T cell receptor beta chains from one sample, sequenced in a study of control samples from healthy donors and cancer patients. Clones were sequenced by immunoSEQ multiplex PCR, and TCRdb holds only the in-frame ones, with some missing. The sample has about 92,000 clones, roughly four fifths seen once. The sample was blood. These receptors all stem from a woman in her sixties in good health.

V gene TRBV21-1 combines with J gene TRBJ1-2; the table's D gene call, TRBD1, was not cross checked with the DNA. TRBV21-1 is reported as a pseudogene. The CDR3 totals 16 residues. This CDR3 reads CASSKQVGTGDHGYTF. The CDR3 DNA sequence: TGTGCCAGCAGCAAACAGGTCGGGACAGGGGATCATGGCTACACCTTC.

This clone was counted once. The chain carries TRBV5-4 and TRBJ2-5; a possible D gene is TRBD2 (5 bases). The CDR3 spans 13 residues. Germline-derived CDR1 and CDR2 are SGHNT and YYREEE (reference sequence). V was trimmed by 5 bases and J by 2 bases, leaving 10 bases between them. This CDR3 is CASSRGSQETQYF. In nucleotides, the CDR3 is TGTGCCAGCAGTCGGGGAAGTCAAGAGACCCAGTACTTC.